This T cell receptor (beta chain) derives from a study of blood T cell repertoires in COVID-19. Study-level background: COVID-19 samples from acute and convalescent phases originated in the United States, Italy and Spain. The cDNA or gDNA used as material had been derived from T cells, B-cell-depleted T cells, or PBMCs.

Those enrolled in Seattle joined during active infection and were followed longitudinally afterward. Original analysis: Amplification of reference gene primers was used by the study to estimate nucleated cell counts. Here immunoSEQ multiplex PCR was the method, and the copy in TCRdb shows in-frame clones only, minus some. The V and J calls and the clone size are those of that table, but D and trimming were determined from the DNA. Here the sample spans 150,000 or so clones, over 75% being singletons. Losses at the gene ends were 4 bases for V and 2 bases for J; bases not matched to a gene: 7. CDR3 length: 17 amino acids. Germline V gene data show CDR1 as SNHLY and CDR2 as FYNNEI.

Sample: peripheral blood. The chain joins TRBV2 to TRBJ2-6; the match to TRBD2 covers 8 bases. The TCR was taken from a man between 60 and 75 years old with COVID-19, enrolled during active disease. Written as DNA, the CDR3 is TGTGCCAGCAGTGTTTTGGGGACTAGTACTGGGGCCAACGTCCTGACTTTC. It codes for CASSVLGTSTGANVLTF.